Each of the 9 T cell receptor beta chains below was sequenced from the same sample in a study of blood T cells in healthy people across ages. Primers used in a second PCR of about 7 to 12 cycles were a sample-barcoded 5' primer and a J-beta primer mix. TCRdb ran MiXCR on the 5' RACE reads and lists one entry per CDR3 protein. The sample carries roughly 680,000 distinct CDR3 sequences, more than 45% recorded once. Sequencing was carried out using blood. These receptors were taken from a woman older than 75 in good health.

For this clonotype: At one boundary the junction diverges from the germline segment, which might be a read error. This chain uses TRBV19 with TRBJ2-3; TRBD2 matches at 9 bases. Germline V gene lookup returns CDR1 LNHDA and CDR2 SQIVND (reference sequence). The CDR3 runs to 15 residues. CDR3 nucleotides: TGTGCCAGTAGTACGACTAGCGGAAGCACAGAGACGCAGTATTTT. Translated, it gives CASSTTSGSTETQYF.

The chain has TRBV11-2 and TRBJ2-3; 12 bases are a match to TRBD2. This CDR3 contains 17 residues. Germline V lookup: CDR1 SGHAT, CDR2 FQNNGV. Trimming cost V 2 bases and J 1 base; bases outside gene matches: 4. CDR3 nucleotide sequence: TGTGCCAGCAGCTTACTAGCGGGAGGGCCGGGCACAGATACGCAGTATTTT. Protein: CASSLLAGGPGTDTQYF.

The chain combines TRBV25-1 with TRBJ2-7; D may be TRBD1 (5 bases). The assigned J gene may be wrong: the sequence end matches TRBJ2-5 better. Germline values: CDR1 MGHDK, CDR2 SYGVNS. This CDR3 is 13 amino acids long. CDR3 in DNA: TGTGCCAGTCGGGCAGGGCGTACGGAGACCCAGTACTTC. It is translated as CASRAGRTETQYF.

About this clonotype: A much more abundant neighbour one base away suggests this may be a read error. The gene calls are TRBV27 and TRBJ1-2, with 7 nucleotides matching TRBD1. In germline, CDR1 is MNHEY, CDR2 SMNVEV (reference sequence). The J segment lost 8 bases and the V segment lost 5 bases, leaving 8 bases of the junction unmatched. The CDR3 runs 13 residues. The CDR3 protein is CASSTPTGSGYTF. The CDR3 DNA reads TGTGCCAGCAGTACCCCGACAGGGAGCGGCTACACCTTC.

Only one count was recorded for this clonotype. V is TRBV3-1 and J is TRBJ2-3, with 8 positions matching TRBD2. Per germline, CDR1 LGHDT and CDR2 YNNKEL (reference sequence). V lost 1 base, J lost 8 bases, and 5 bases stayed unmatched. This CDR3 contains 14 residues. The chain's CDR3 is CASSQGTGTSTQYF. The CDR3 coding sequence is TGTGCCAGCAGCCAAGGAACAGGGACTAGTACGCAGTATTTT.

The sample holds one count of this clonotype. This may stem from a read error, because a much larger clone lies one nucleotide away. The chain uses TRBV5-1 and TRBJ2-3; D gene ambiguous. The V end lost 4 bases, the J end lost 0 bases, and 9 bases lay between the germline ends. CDR1 and CDR2 (germline): SGHRS, YFSETQ. This CDR3 region has 14 residues. This CDR3 reads CASSVSTSTDTQYF. DNA for the CDR3: TGCGCCAGCAGCGTGAGCACTAGCACAGATACGCAGTATTTT.

The chain carries TRBV2 and TRBJ2-7; 11 bases are a match to TRBD2. Germline V CDR1 and CDR2: SNHLY, FYNNEI. Trimming at V came to 4 bases and at J to 2 bases, leaving 10 bases not matched to a gene. CDR3 length equals 17 residues. CDR3 in DNA: TGTGCCAGCAGTGGAGGGGCTGATAGCGGGAGGGCCTACGAGCAGTACTTC. Protein product: CASSGGADSGRAYEQYF. Based on the CDR3 plus reference TRBV2 and TRBJ2-7, the full variable domain is EPEVTQTPSHQVTQMGQEVILRCVPISNHLYFYWYRQILGQKVEFLVSFYNNEISEKSEIFDDQFSVERPDGSNFTLKIRSTKLEDSAMYFCASSGGADSGRAYEQYFGPGTRLTVT.

This clonotype was seen only a few times. The CDR3 is CSAREFGHHQETQYF. In DNA, the CDR3 is TGCAGTGCTAGAGAGTTCGGACATCACCAAGAGACCCAGTACTTC. This sequence joins TRBV20-1 and TRBJ2-5, with D perhaps matching TRBD1 (5 bases). Germline lookup yields CDR1 DFQATT and CDR2 SNEGSKA (reference sequence). The length of the CDR3 is 15 residues. The ends were cut back, 0 bases at V and 0 bases at J, with 11 bases in the middle.

This clonotype was recorded at least ten times. The V and J genes are TRBV27 and TRBJ2-7; the match to TRBD1 covers 10 bases. The CDR3 contains 14 residues. Germline-derived CDR1 and CDR2 are MNHEY and SMNVEV (reference sequence). Germline trimming cut 8 bases from V and 1 base from J; bases unmatched to any gene: 5. The CDR3 region is CASGTGVKSYEQYF. DNA of the CDR3: TGTGCCAGCGGGACAGGGGTTAAGTCCTACGAGCAGTACTTC.